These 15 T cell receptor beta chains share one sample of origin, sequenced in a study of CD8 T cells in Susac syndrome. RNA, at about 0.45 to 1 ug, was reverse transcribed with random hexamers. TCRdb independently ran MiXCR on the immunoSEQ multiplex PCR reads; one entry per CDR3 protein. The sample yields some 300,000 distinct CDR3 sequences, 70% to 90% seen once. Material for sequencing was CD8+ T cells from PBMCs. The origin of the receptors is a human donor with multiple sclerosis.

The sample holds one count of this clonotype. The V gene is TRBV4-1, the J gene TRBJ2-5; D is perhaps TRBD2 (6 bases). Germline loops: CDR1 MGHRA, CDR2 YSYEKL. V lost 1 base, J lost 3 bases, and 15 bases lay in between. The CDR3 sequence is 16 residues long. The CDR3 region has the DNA TGCGCCAGCAGCCAAGTTCAGGCTAGCGAGGAAGAGACCCAGTACTTC. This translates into CASSQVQASEEETQYF.

This CDR3 is CASIRETEAFF. DNA of the CDR3: TGTGCCAGCATTAGGGAAACTGAAGCTTTCTTT. The rearrangement links TRBV2 to TRBJ1-1, with no clear D. CDR1 is SNHLY, CDR2 FYNNEI, per germline. Trimming stripped 7 bases from V and 5 bases from J, with 8 bases between. The CDR3 consists of 11 residues.

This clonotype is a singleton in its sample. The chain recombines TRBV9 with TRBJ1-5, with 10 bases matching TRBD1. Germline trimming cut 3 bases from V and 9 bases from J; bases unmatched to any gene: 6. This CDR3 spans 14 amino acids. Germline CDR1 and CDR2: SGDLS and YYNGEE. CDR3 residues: CASSAGDRGRPQHF. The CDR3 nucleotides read TGTGCCAGCAGCGCGGGGGACAGGGGTCGGCCCCAGCATTTT.

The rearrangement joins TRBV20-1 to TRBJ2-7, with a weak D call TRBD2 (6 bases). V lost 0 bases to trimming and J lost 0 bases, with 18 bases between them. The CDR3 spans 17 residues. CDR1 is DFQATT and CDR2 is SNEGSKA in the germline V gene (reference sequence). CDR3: CSARDSLRPTSSYEQYF. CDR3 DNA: TGCAGTGCTAGAGATTCCCTGAGACCGACTAGCTCCTACGAGCAGTACTTC.

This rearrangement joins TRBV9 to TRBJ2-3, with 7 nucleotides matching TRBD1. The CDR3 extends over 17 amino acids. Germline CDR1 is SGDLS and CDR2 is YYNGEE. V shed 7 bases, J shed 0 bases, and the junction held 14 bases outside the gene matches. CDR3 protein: CASAGTVSIYSTDTQYF. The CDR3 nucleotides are TGTGCCAGCGCCGGGACAGTGTCAATTTATAGCACAGATACGCAGTATTTT.

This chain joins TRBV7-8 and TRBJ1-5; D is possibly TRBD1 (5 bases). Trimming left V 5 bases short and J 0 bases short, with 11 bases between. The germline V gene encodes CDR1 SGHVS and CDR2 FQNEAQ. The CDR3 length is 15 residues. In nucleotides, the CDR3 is TGTGCCAGCAGCGCGGAGACAGATAGCAATCAGCCCCAGCATTTT. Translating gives CASSAETDSNQPQHF.

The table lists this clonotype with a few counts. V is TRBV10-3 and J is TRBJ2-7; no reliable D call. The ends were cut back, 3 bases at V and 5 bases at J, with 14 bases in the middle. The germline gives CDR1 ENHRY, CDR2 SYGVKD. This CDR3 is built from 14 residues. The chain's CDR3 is CAISDIDAAHEQYF. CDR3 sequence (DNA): TGTGCCATCAGTGATATCGACGCCGCCCACGAGCAGTACTTC.

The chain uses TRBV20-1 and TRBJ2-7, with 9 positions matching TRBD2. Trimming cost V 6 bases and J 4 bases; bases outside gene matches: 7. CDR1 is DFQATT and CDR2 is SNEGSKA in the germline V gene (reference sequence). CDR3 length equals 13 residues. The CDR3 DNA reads TGCAGTGCGGTAGCGGGAGAAATATACGAGCAGTACTTC. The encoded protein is CSAVAGEIYEQYF.

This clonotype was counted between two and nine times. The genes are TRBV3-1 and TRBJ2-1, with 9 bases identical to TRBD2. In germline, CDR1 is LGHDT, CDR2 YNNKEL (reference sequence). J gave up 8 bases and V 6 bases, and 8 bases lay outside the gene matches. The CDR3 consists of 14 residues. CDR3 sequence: CASRLAGGGDEQFF. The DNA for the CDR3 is TGTGCCAGCAGGTTGGCGGGAGGGGGGGATGAGCAGTTCTTC.

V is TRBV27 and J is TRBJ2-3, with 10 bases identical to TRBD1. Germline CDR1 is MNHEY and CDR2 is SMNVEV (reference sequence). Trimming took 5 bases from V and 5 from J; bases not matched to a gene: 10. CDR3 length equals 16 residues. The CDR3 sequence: CASSPSGTGEEDTQYF. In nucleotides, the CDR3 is TGTGCCAGCAGTCCAAGTGGGACAGGGGAGGAAGATACGCAGTATTTT.

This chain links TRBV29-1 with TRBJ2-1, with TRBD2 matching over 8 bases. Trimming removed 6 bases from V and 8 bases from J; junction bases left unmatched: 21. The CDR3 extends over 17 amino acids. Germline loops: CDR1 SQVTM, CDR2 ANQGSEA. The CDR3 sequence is CSVDPGLAGNIPDEQFF. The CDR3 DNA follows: TGCAGCGTGGACCCTGGGCTAGCGGGCAATATCCCGGATGAGCAGTTCTTC.

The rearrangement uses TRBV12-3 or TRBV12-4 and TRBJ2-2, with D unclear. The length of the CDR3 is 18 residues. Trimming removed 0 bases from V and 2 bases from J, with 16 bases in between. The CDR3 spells CASSLALVRVTNTGELFF. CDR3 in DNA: TGTGCCAGCAGTTTAGCGTTGGTTAGGGTAACAAACACCGGGGAGCTGTTTTTT.

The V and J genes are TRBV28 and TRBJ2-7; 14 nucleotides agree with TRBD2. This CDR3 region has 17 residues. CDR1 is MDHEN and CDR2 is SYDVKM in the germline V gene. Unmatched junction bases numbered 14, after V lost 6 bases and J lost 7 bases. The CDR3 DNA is TGTGCCAGCAGGAAAATGACGGGACTAGCGGGAGCTGATGAGCAGTACTTC. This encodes CASRKMTGLAGADEQYF.

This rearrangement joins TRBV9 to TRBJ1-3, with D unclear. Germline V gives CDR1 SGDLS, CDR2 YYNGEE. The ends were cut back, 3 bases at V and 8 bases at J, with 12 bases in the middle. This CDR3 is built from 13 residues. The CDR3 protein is CASSGVDGDTIYF. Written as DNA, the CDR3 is TGTGCCAGCAGCGGAGTGGATGGGGACACCATATATTTT.

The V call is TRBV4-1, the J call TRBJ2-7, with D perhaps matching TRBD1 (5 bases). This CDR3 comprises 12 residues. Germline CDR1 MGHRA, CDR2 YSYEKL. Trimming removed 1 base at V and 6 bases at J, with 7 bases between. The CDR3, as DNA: TGCGCCAGCAGCCAAGTAAGGGGCGAGCAGTACTTC. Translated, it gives CASSQVRGEQYF.